The text below deals with one T cell receptor beta chain. The data were obtained in a study of T cells expressing NK-cell markers. The overall study: Sorted CD3+CD56+NKG2C+, CD3+CD56+NKG2C- and CD3+CD56-NKG2C+ T cells provided the TCR beta repertoires.

The germline gives CDR1 MNHNS, CDR2 SASEGT. The CDR3 totals 16 residues. TCRdb reprocessed the 5' RACE reads and reports one entry per CDR3 protein, with no DNA. This table lists 250,000 to 300,000 distinct CDR3 sequences. The sequence derives from a woman between 18 and 75 years old in good health. This rearrangement joins TRBV6-1 to TRBJ1-5. The sample consisted of blood T cells: a sorted CD56 or NKG2C T cell subset, CD4+ or CD8+ T cells, or bulk PBMC T cells (not recorded which). The CDR3 sequence is CASSPGLREGNQPQHF.